This entry lists 32 T cell receptor beta chains sequenced from one sample in a study of T cells in Graves' hyperthyroidism and ophthalmopathy. Amplified TCR beta CDR3 regions came from RNA transcripts. The study used the HTBI primer set for a first-round RT-PCR of the TCR CDR3. TCRdb itself ran the multiplex PCR reads through MiXCR, one entry per CDR3 protein. The table has roughly 420,000 distinct CDR3 sequences, around 14% seen once; the top ten hold roughly 8%. The sequencing sample was made of blood. The receptors stem from a woman in her late teens or twenties with Graves' hyperthyroidism.

In the case of this clonotype: Just one base apart from a much larger clone, this may be a read error. The chain joins TRBV5-6 to TRBJ2-7, with 9 bases identical to TRBD1. Germline-derived CDR1 and CDR2 are SGHDT and YYEEEE. J lost 7 bases, V lost 6 bases, and 17 bases had no gene match. The length of the CDR3 is 16 residues. CDR3 nucleotides: TGTGCCAGCACCCACCCTGGGGAACAGGGGGCGAGTGAGCAGTACTTC. Protein: CASTHPGEQGASEQYF.

The rearrangement uses TRBV29-1 and TRBJ2-7; 7 nucleotides match TRBD2. V lost 3 bases, J lost 4 bases, and 9 bases stayed unmatched. The CDR3 covers 14 residues. The V gene's germline CDR1 is SQVTM and CDR2 ANQGSEA. CDR3 in amino acids: CSVEWAGEIYEQYF. DNA of the CDR3: TGCAGCGTTGAGTGGGCGGGAGAGATATACGAGCAGTACTTC.

In its sample, this clonotype was seen many times. The chain combines TRBV12-3 or TRBV12-4 with TRBJ2-7, with no clear D. Deletions cut 4 bases from V and 3 bases from J, with 7 bases between. The CDR3 runs to 12 residues. The CDR3 is CASSSTIYEQYF. Here the CDR3 DNA reads TGTGCCAGCAGTTCGACCATCTACGAGCAGTACTTC.

This clonotype was seen a few times. In DNA, the CDR3 is TGCAGTGCCGACCGGGGGTCCTACAATGAGCAGTTCTTC. Its protein is CSADRGSYNEQFF. The V gene is TRBV20-1, the J gene TRBJ2-1; the D gene is possibly TRBD2 (6 bases). Trimming pared 6 bases from V and 1 base from J, leaving 10 bases between. The CDR3 is 13 residues long. Germline V gene sequence: CDR1 DFQATT, CDR2 SNEGSKA (reference sequence).

This clonotype has just a few counts. One base away lies a much larger clone, so this may be a sequencing read error. Likely a read error: the CDR3 ends without its conserved phenylalanine or tryptophan. The chain carries TRBV30 and TRBJ1-2, with D possibly being TRBD1 (5 bases). Between the trimmed V and J ends, which lost 4 bases and 3 bases, there was a span of 15 bases. The CDR3 is made up of 14 amino acids. CDR1 is GTSNPN, CDR2 SVGIG, per germline (reference sequence). The CDR3 DNA follows: TGTGCCTGGACCAGGGCGCATTCGGACTATGGCTACACCTCC. Its translation: CAWTRAHSDYGYTS.

This clonotype appeared many times. This chain joins TRBV7-2 and TRBJ2-3; 14 nucleotides agree with TRBD2. Germline trimming cut 0 bases from V and 4 bases from J; bases unmatched to any gene: 3. CDR3 size: 17 residues. The germline V gene encodes CDR1 SGHTA and CDR2 FQGNSA. The CDR3 is CASSLAGTSGSADTQYF. The DNA for the CDR3 is TGTGCCAGCAGCTTAGCGGGGACTAGCGGGAGTGCAGATACGCAGTATTTT.

The rearrangement links TRBV30 to TRBJ1-1; TRBD1 matches 7 bases. The germline V gene encodes CDR1 GTSNPN and CDR2 SVGIG (reference sequence). Trimming took 2 bases from V and 9 from J; bases not matched to a gene: 12. The CDR3 sequence is 14 residues long. CDR3 DNA sequence: TGTGCCTGGAGTCTAAGGGACAGACGAGGTCAAGCTTTCTTT. Translated, it gives CAWSLRDRRGQAFF.

This chain connects TRBV19 to TRBJ1-2; TRBD1 aligns across 8 bases. V lost 5 bases, J lost 7 bases, and 12 bases stayed unmatched. The length of the CDR3 is 15 residues. Germline V gives CDR1 LNHDA, CDR2 SQIVND (reference sequence). For the CDR3, the DNA is TGTGCCAGTAGTCCTCGGACAGGGTCTATGAGTGGCTACACCTTC. Translating gives CASSPRTGSMSGYTF.

This clonotype was recorded at least ten times. The chain carries TRBV20-1 and TRBJ1-1; D gene uncertain. The V end lost 1 base, the J end lost 3 bases, and 15 bases lay between the germline ends. CDR1 and CDR2 from the germline V gene are DFQATT and SNEGSKA (reference sequence). The CDR3 runs to 15 residues. This CDR3 is CSARVYGGWDTEAFF. The CDR3 DNA reads TGCAGTGCTAGAGTTTATGGAGGGTGGGACACTGAAGCTTTCTTT.

This clonotype was seen only a few times. The V call is TRBV19, the J call TRBJ1-5, with 7 bases lining up with TRBD1. Germline assignment: CDR1 LNHDA and CDR2 SQIVND (reference sequence). Trimming cost V 9 bases and J 7 bases; bases outside gene matches: 18. The CDR3 consists of 16 residues. In DNA, the CDR3 is TGTGCCAGCACTCCAGGGGCTGACAGGGCTGAGCAGCCCCAGCATTTT. This translates into CASTPGADRAEQPQHF.

The chain employs TRBV9 and TRBJ2-1, with D possibly being TRBD1 or TRBD2 (6 bases each). This CDR3 comprises 16 residues. The germline V gene has CDR1 SGDLS and CDR2 YYNGEE. V lost 4 bases and J lost 12, with 26 bases in between. CDR3 in amino acids: CASSSRGGRDFYGQFF. The CDR3 region has the DNA TGTGCCAGCAGCTCGCGAGGGGGACGGGACTTCTATGGGCAGTTCTTC.

This clonotype showed up just a few times. This chain uses TRBV27 with TRBJ1-2; D not certain. The V and J ends lost 5 bases and 5 bases respectively, with 12 bases between them. Germline-derived CDR1 and CDR2 are MNHEY and SMNVEV (reference sequence). This CDR3 has 13 residues. The CDR3 loop is CASSPRGFYGYTF. For the CDR3, the DNA is TGTGCCAGCAGTCCCCGAGGGTTTTATGGCTACACCTTC.

This clonotype was observed a handful of times. The chain carries TRBV27 and TRBJ2-1, with D possibly matching TRBD2 (5 bases). V was trimmed by 6 bases and J by 1 base, leaving 13 bases between them. The length of the CDR3 is 15 residues. Germline CDR1 reads MNHEY; CDR2 reads SMNVEV (reference sequence). DNA for the CDR3: TGTGCCAGCAGCCCGTCGAGGGAATCCTACAATGAGCAGTTCTTC. Its translation: CASSPSRESYNEQFF.

In the case of this clonotype: Germline is not matched at one junction end, which may reflect a read error. V gene TRBV12-3 or TRBV12-4 combines with J gene TRBJ2-2; a possible D gene is TRBD2 (5 bases). The CDR3 totals 16 residues. CDR3 coding DNA: TGTGCCAGCAGACCCCCGCTGCTAGCCCGCCCCGGGGAGCCGTTTTTT. This sequence encodes CASRPPLLARPGEPFF.

V is TRBV3-1 and J is TRBJ1-5, with D unresolved. This CDR3 region has 13 residues. Germline CDR1 LGHDT, CDR2 YNNKEL (reference sequence). Trimming pared 2 bases from V and 7 bases from J, leaving 9 bases between. This CDR3 is CASSQSVGQPQHF. The CDR3 nucleotides read TGTGCCAGCAGCCAATCGGTTGGCCAGCCCCAGCATTTT.

This clonotype was counted only a few times. The genes are TRBV6-1 and TRBJ2-5; TRBD2 agrees at 12 bases. The CDR3 loop spans 15 amino acids. V shed 5 bases, J shed 5 bases, and the junction held 6 bases outside the gene matches. CDR1 and CDR2 from the germline V gene are MNHNS and SASEGT. The CDR3 DNA follows: TGTGCCAGCAGTCATGAGACTAGCGGGGGTGAGACCCAGTACTTC. Amino acid sequence: CASSHETSGGETQYF.

This clonotype was detected many times. The V call is TRBV30, the J call TRBJ2-5, with D perhaps TRBD2 (5 bases). This CDR3 has 12 residues. Between the trimmed V and J ends, which lost 5 bases and 4 bases, there was a span of 11 bases. Germline V gene data show CDR1 as GTSNPN and CDR2 as SVGIG (reference sequence). The CDR3 here is CAWSGRIETQYF. CDR3 DNA sequence: TGTGCCTGGTCGGGGAGAATAGAGACCCAGTACTTC.

This clonotype appeared a few times. V gene TRBV7-9 combines with J gene TRBJ2-3; D might be TRBD2 (7 bases). The CDR3 is 15 residues long. The V gene lost 5 bases and the J gene lost 4 bases, with 16 bases spanning the gap. CDR1 and CDR2 (germline): SEHNR, FQNEAQ (reference sequence). In nucleotides, the CDR3 is TGTGCCAGCAGCCCCGAGGGGGGGGCATCAGATACGCAGTATTTT. This translates into CASSPEGGASDTQYF.

This chain connects TRBV9 to TRBJ2-3; TRBD2 might be the D (6 bases). The ends were cut back, 3 bases at V and 0 bases at J, with 11 bases in the middle. The germline V gene encodes CDR1 SGDLS and CDR2 YYNGEE. The CDR3 has 15 residues. CDR3 residues: CASSDSGRSTDTQYF. DNA of the CDR3: TGTGCCAGCAGCGATAGCGGTAGGAGCACAGATACGCAGTATTTT.

This clonotype was seen ten or more times. The chain has TRBV3-1 and TRBJ1-2; D is uncertain. The CDR3 spans 16 residues. Germline CDR1 LGHDT, CDR2 YNNKEL (reference sequence). Deletions cut 0 bases from V and 0 bases from J, with 11 bases between. The CDR3 region is CASSQDGFRANYGYTF. In DNA, the CDR3 is TGTGCCAGCAGCCAAGATGGGTTCCGGGCTAACTATGGCTACACCTTC.

This clonotype was seen at least ten times. The rearrangement links TRBV20-1 to TRBJ2-5, with 7 positions matching TRBD1. The ends lost 2 bases at V and 2 bases at J; junction bases unmatched: 5. Germline V gene data show CDR1 as DFQATT and CDR2 as SNEGSKA (reference sequence). This CDR3 is built from 14 residues. This CDR3 is CSARRGQTQETQYF. The CDR3 DNA reads TGCAGTGCTAGAAGGGGACAGACACAAGAGACCCAGTACTTC.

The table lists this clonotype with a count of one. The chain links TRBV19 to TRBJ1-4, with 7 positions matching TRBD1. Germline V gene lookup returns CDR1 LNHDA and CDR2 SQIVND (reference sequence). Trimming removed 9 bases from V and 5 bases from J; junction bases left unmatched: 6. The CDR3 spans 13 residues. The CDR3 DNA follows: TGTGCCAGCCGGGACAGCAAAAATGAAAAACTGTTTTTT. Protein sequence: CASRDSKNEKLFF. The whole variable domain, remainder taken from reference TRBV19 and TRBJ1-4, is DGGITQSPKYLFRKEGQNVTLSCEQNLNHDAMYWYRQDPGQGLRLIYYSQIVNDFQKGDIAEGYSVSREKKESFPLTVTSAQKNPTAFYLCASRDSKNEKLFFGSGTQLSVL.

This clonotype was detected many times. This chain uses TRBV28 with TRBJ1-1; D gene ambiguous. The CDR3 is 14 amino acids. Germline assignment: CDR1 MDHEN and CDR2 SYDVKM. V gave up 3 bases and J gave up 3 bases, with 11 bases separating them. The CDR3 sequence is CASSFVPSDTEAFF. CDR3 DNA sequence: TGTGCCAGCAGTTTTGTCCCGTCGGACACTGAAGCTTTCTTT.

The chain links TRBV20-1 to TRBJ1-5; tentative D call: TRBD1 (6 bases). The CDR3 sequence is 15 residues long. The V gene's germline CDR1 is DFQATT and CDR2 SNEGSKA (reference sequence). With 3 bases removed from V and 2 bases from J, the gap between germline ends came to 14 bases. The CDR3 is CSASKGQHGNQPQHF. In nucleotides, the CDR3 is TGCAGTGCTAGTAAAGGACAGCACGGCAATCAGCCCCAGCATTTT.

This clonotype was counted at least ten times. CDR3 loop: CASSPPWGGETQYF. DNA for the CDR3: TGTGCCAGCAGCCCCCCGTGGGGCGGGGAGACCCAGTACTTC. The rearrangement uses TRBV9 and TRBJ2-5; D is perhaps TRBD1 or TRBD2 (5 bases each). CDR3 length: 14 amino acids. The germline V and J ends were trimmed by 4 bases and 5 bases, with 15 bases remaining between them. Looked up from germline, CDR1 is SGDLS and CDR2 is YYNGEE.

Only a few counts were recorded for this clonotype. V gene TRBV30 combines with J gene TRBJ1-4; possible D gene TRBD1, 6 bases. Germline loops: CDR1 GTSNPN, CDR2 SVGIG (reference sequence). The CDR3 is made up of 14 amino acids. Trimming cost V 0 bases and J 4 bases, with 9 bases left between them. CDR3 nucleotide sequence: TGTGCCTGGAGTGTAGGAGGGGGTAATGAAAAACTGTTTTTT. Translation gives CAWSVGGGNEKLFF.

The CDR3 bases are TGTGCTAGTGGTTTGGTAGTTCTGGGGTCAGCGGTGGGGCGCAATGAGCAGTTCTTC. Its protein product is CASGLVVLGSAVGRNEQFF. The chain couples TRBV12-5 to TRBJ2-1; either TRBD1 or TRBD2 may supply D (5 bases each). Between the trimmed V and J ends, which lost 0 bases and 6 bases, there was a span of 24 bases. Germline CDR1 LGHNT, CDR2 FRNRAP. The CDR3 extends over 19 amino acids. Looking up the rest from reference TRBV12-5 and TRBJ2-1 gives the full variable domain: DARVTQTPRHKVTEMGQEVTMRCQPILGHNTVFWYRQTMMQGLELLAYFRNRAPLDDSGMPKDRFSAEMPDATLATLKIQPSEPRDSAVYFCASGLVVLGSAVGRNEQFFGPGTRLTVL.

This clonotype came up many times. The chain uses TRBV30 and TRBJ1-4; D gene uncertain. The CDR3 is 12 amino acids. Germline CDR1 is GTSNPN and CDR2 is SVGIG (reference sequence). V gave up 4 bases and J gave up 3 bases, with 6 bases separating them. The DNA of the CDR3 is TGTGCCTGGAAACGGCCTAATGAAAAACTGTTTTTT. Amino acids: CAWKRPNEKLFF.

This clonotype was seen ten or more times. CDR3 coding DNA: TGCGCCAGCAGTGTATCACCGGGACAGGCGAACACCGGGGAGCTGTTTTTT. Protein: CASSVSPGQANTGELFF. The gene calls are TRBV10-2 and TRBJ2-2; 8 bases map to TRBD1. The CDR3 is 17 amino acids. Germline-derived CDR1 and CDR2 are WSHSY and SAAADI. J gave up 0 bases and V 4 bases, and 7 bases lay outside the gene matches.

At least ten counts were recorded for this clonotype. The CDR3, as DNA: TGTGCTAGTGGTTTGGCCCGGGACAGGTACCAGCCCCAGCATTTT. This encodes CASGLARDRYQPQHF. This chain links TRBV12-5 with TRBJ1-5; 8 bases map to TRBD1. The ends lost 1 base at V and 7 bases at J; junction bases unmatched: 6. Germline-derived CDR1 and CDR2 are LGHNT and FRNRAP. The CDR3 is made up of 15 amino acids. The complete variable domain, with remaining parts taken from reference TRBV12-5 and TRBJ1-5, reads DARVTQTPRHKVTEMGQEVTMRCQPILGHNTVFWYRQTMMQGLELLAYFRNRAPLDDSGMPKDRFSAEMPDATLATLKIQPSEPRDSAVYFCASGLARDRYQPQHFGDGTRLSIL.

The V gene is TRBV5-1, the J gene TRBJ1-2; D remains ambiguous. Germline V gene lookup returns CDR1 SGHRS and CDR2 YFSETQ. The CDR3 length is 14 residues. V lost 4 bases and J 3 bases, leaving 13 bases between the germline ends. The CDR3 loop reads CASSLSWGDYGYTF. As DNA, the CDR3 is TGCGCCAGCAGCCTATCCTGGGGAGACTATGGCTACACCTTC.

This clonotype appeared many times. The chain has TRBV12-3 or TRBV12-4 and TRBJ1-2; D not certain. The V end was cut by 5 bases, the J end by 4 bases, with 17 bases between. This CDR3 contains 15 residues. CDR3 region: CASSLDLLAFYGYTF. CDR3 coding DNA: TGTGCCAGCAGTCTGGACCTCTTAGCCTTCTATGGCTACACCTTC.